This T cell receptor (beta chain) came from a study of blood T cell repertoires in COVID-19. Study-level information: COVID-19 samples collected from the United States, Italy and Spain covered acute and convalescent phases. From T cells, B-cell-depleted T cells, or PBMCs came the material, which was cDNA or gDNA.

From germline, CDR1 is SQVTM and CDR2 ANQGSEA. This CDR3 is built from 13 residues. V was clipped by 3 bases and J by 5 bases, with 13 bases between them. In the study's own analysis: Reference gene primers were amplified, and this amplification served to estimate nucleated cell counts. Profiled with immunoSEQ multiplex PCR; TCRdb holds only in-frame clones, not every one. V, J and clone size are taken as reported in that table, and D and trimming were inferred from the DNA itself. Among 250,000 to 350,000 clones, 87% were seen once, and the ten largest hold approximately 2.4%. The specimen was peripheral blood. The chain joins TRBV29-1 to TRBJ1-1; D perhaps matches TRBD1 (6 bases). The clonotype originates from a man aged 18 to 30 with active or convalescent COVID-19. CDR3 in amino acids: CSVEPGRGTEAFF. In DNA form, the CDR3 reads TGCAGCGTTGAGCCAGGCAGGGGAACTGAAGCTTTCTTT.